The following is a T cell receptor beta chain sequence with its context. What antigen it recognizes has not been identified. Per-base qualities were not stored, and no clone one base away is much larger. These data come from a study of shared clonotypes between healthy human individuals (dated by TCRdb to the early 2020s). A note on the overall study: The cohort included three men and two women between 18 and 49 years of age. For each donor, CD4 naive and CD4 memory were each given three plates, CD8 naive was given two plates, and CD8 memory was given one plate. The study deeply sequenced blood TCR repertoires of five healthy adults to estimate repertoire size and the extent of clonotype sharing between individuals. To increase sequencing depth and limit assay-specific biases, TCR repertoire library preparation and sequencing were carried out by different laboratories using diverse techniques. Per donor, leukapheresis produced somewhere between about 0.94 and 8.9 billion PBMCs.

CDR1 and CDR2 were assigned from the germline V gene as SGHNT and YENEEA. The CDR3 holds 13 amino acids from the cysteine to the phenylalanine. CDR3 DNA is the only sequence kept; it has 39 bases, read in frame from the first base. V is shortened by 6 bases, J by 2 bases, and the region joining them spans 9 bases. Using the deep immunoSEQ assay, TCR CDR3 regions were amplified from genomic DNA by multiplex PCR. Genomic DNA extracted from each cell subset was distributed evenly over all wells of several immunoSEQ 96-well plates, and each plate served as one replicate. For sorted subsets, 200 ng of genomic DNA, equivalent to around 29,000 T cell genomes, went into each replicate PCR. Purified libraries were quantified with a Qubit 3.0 fluorometer, sized on a Bioanalyzer 2100, and re-quantified with the KAPA Library Quantification kit. A separate single-read 150-cycle Illumina NextSeq 550 flow cell was used to sequence each immunoSEQ 96-well plate. On the authors' methods: Because the immunoSEQ output included only junctional sequences and no quality scores, the filtering could not be the same as the filtering used for full-length reads. Sequences were annotated with PyIR, a Python wrapper for IgBLAST v1.9, and V/J genes and CDR3 were assigned using IMGT germline references. Any read was removed if the V/J assignment was weak (E-value above 1e-6), the CDR3 was missing, or the read contained stop codons, out-of-frame junctions, or ambiguous translated residues. A V3J clonotype was defined by an identical inferred V gene, J gene, and CDR3 amino acid sequence. Percentage overlap between repertoires was computed as shared unique clonotypes divided by the size of the smaller repertoire. Repertoire richness was assessed with RTK rarefaction, the Chao1 estimator, and Recon v2.1 estimates of unobserved clonotypes. OLGA was used to compute generation probabilities for all TCRbeta clonotypes that the gDNA method yielded from a handful of donors. The immuneACCESS repertoire file appears here via TCRdb, limited to in-frame rearrangements. These files lack a portion of the clones; in checked studies, under half of the deficit traces to unresolved V genes, and the cause of the others is not known. From that table come the V and J calls and clone size; the DNA was used to work out D and trimming. This sample has 630,000 or so clones in its table, and 95% to 98% of those were observed once. The ten largest make up approximately 0.33% of the sample.

What the study reported, not specific to this receptor: The small number of donors limited the genetic and exposure-history diversity represented. Naive subsets generally had larger estimated clonotype richness than memory subsets. Sampling was restricted to blood, and TCR repertoires in tissues likely differ from the TCR repertoires found in blood. Across a few donors, approximately 4.6% of naive CD4, 3.5% of naive CD8, roughly 2.3% of memory CD4, and 0.3% to 0.45% of memory CD8 clonotypes were shared. Incomplete sequencing was indicated by rarefaction of sorted-subset datasets, despite the large sequencing depth. Clonotypes shared by all four sorted-subset donors showed higher generation probabilities than non-shared clonotypes. Pairwise subsampling indicated that sequencing depth was expected to affect the degree of clonotype sharing among donors.

CD8 naive samples were obtained by positive selection for CCR7 among CD45RO-negative cells, yielding a CD45RA+CCR7+ population from which TemRA cells were excluded. The donors were healthy, HIV-negative adults with no recently reported acute infections or vaccinations. Only Caucasian adults living in Nashville, Tennessee, USA were represented among the donors. After blood collection by leukapheresis, PBMCs were isolated using Ficoll-Histopaque density gradient centrifugation and then cryopreserved in the vapor phase of liquid nitrogen. Analytical flow cytometry was used to check the purity and quantity of each magnetically sorted T cell population. Genomic DNA was isolated from every sorted fraction and measured by UV absorbance on a Nanodrop 2000c.

The sample taken for sequencing was naive CD8+ T cells sorted from blood. The sample's cell subset or site label, in plain terms: CD45RA+CCR7+. The sequence came from a man younger than 45 in good health. The chain uses TRBV11-3 and TRBJ2-3; the D gene cannot be named for sure. The CDR3 loop reads CASSGRDTDTQYF. DNA sequence: TGTGCCAGCAGTGGCAGAGACACAGATACGCAGTATTTT.